These 21 T cell receptor beta chains originate from one sample sequenced in a study of T cells after yellow fever vaccination. TCRdb reprocessed the 5' RACE reads with MiXCR, giving one entry per CDR3 protein. Here the sample spans approximately 510,000 distinct CDR3 sequences, 20% to 25% being singletons. The sample was PBMCs, taken roughly 23 days after the first yellow fever vaccination. These receptors were obtained from a man in his late teens or twenties who received the YFV17D yellow fever vaccine.

The chain carries TRBV29-1 and TRBJ2-3, with TRBD1 identical over 8 bases. In germline, CDR1 is SQVTM, CDR2 ANQGSEA. V gave up 6 bases and J gave up 0 bases; unmatched junction bases: 5. The CDR3 consists of 14 residues. Written as DNA, the CDR3 is TGCAGCGTGATGACAGGGGCTAGCACAGATACGCAGTATTTT. The encoded protein is CSVMTGASTDTQYF.

The chain carries TRBV2 and TRBJ2-3, with a weak D call TRBD1 (5 bases). This CDR3 comprises 13 residues. V was trimmed by 6 bases and J by 6 bases, leaving 13 bases between them. Germline V gives CDR1 SNHLY, CDR2 FYNNEI. The CDR3 is CASSGRPGDTQYF. The CDR3 DNA reads as TGTGCCAGCAGCGGACGGCCAGGGGATACGCAGTATTTT. Looking up the rest from reference TRBV2 and TRBJ2-3 gives the full variable domain: EPEVTQTPSHQVTQMGQEVILRCVPISNHLYFYWYRQILGQKVEFLVSFYNNEISEKSEIFDDQFSVERPDGSNFTLKIRSTKLEDSAMYFCASSGRPGDTQYFGPGTRLTVL.

The J gene is TRBJ2-1, the V gene TRBV7-2, with a weak D call TRBD1 (5 bases). The CDR3 sequence is 15 residues long. Per germline, CDR1 SGHTA and CDR2 FQGNSA. V was trimmed by 5 bases and J by 7 bases, leaving 18 bases between them. In DNA, the CDR3 is TGTGCCAGCAGCCCCACCAGGGCCCAATCGAATGAGCAGTTCTTC. It specifies CASSPTRAQSNEQFF. The variable domain in full, with the rest retrieved from reference TRBV7-2 and TRBJ2-1, is GAGVSQSPSNKVTEKGKDVELRCDPISGHTALYWYRQSLGQGLEFLIYFQGNSAPDKSGLPSDRFSAERTGGSVSTLTIQRTQQEDSAVYLCASSPTRAQSNEQFFGPGTRLTVL.

A few counts support this clonotype. This chain connects TRBV15 to TRBJ2-1; 10 nucleotides agree with TRBD1. The CDR3 runs 20 residues. V dropped 0 bases and J dropped 1; count of bases not matched to a gene: 12. Germline V CDR1 and CDR2: LNHNV, YYDKDF (reference sequence). CDR3 sequence (DNA): TGTGCCACCAGCAGAGATTACCCGGACAGGGGGGGACTTTCCTACAATGAGCAGTTCTTC. Translating gives CATSRDYPDRGGLSYNEQFF. The entire variable domain, with the rest obtained from reference TRBV15 and TRBJ2-1, is as follows: DAMVIQNPRYQVTQFGKPVTLSCSQTLNHNVMYWYQQKSSQAPKLLFHYYDKDFNNEADTPDNFQSRRPNTSFCFLDIRSPGLGDTAMYLCATSRDYPDRGGLSYNEQFFGPGTRLTVL.

In this sample, this clonotype turned up a few times. The CDR3 sequence is CASSYSDEAFF. The CDR3 DNA reads as TGTGCCAGCAGTTACTCCGATGAAGCTTTCTTT. This chain connects TRBV6-5 to TRBJ1-1; D uncertain. The CDR3 is made up of 11 amino acids. The V end was cut by 0 bases, the J end by 7 bases, with 3 bases between. CDR1 MNHEY and CDR2 SVGAGI come from the germline V gene.

V is TRBV10-3 and J is TRBJ1-5; 8 bases align to TRBD1. This CDR3 spans 17 amino acids. Unmatched junction bases numbered 7, after V lost 3 bases and J lost 0 bases. CDR1 is ENHRY and CDR2 is SYGVKD in the germline V gene. The CDR3, as DNA: TGTGCCATCAGTGACCCGGGGGACAGGTCTAGCAATCAGCCCCAGCATTTT. Its translation: CAISDPGDRSSNQPQHF.

J is TRBJ1-5 and V is TRBV20-1; no definite D call. Germline CDR1 and CDR2: DFQATT and SNEGSKA (reference sequence). Trimming took off 5 bases at V and 6 bases at J, with 8 bases between the two ends. This CDR3 is 11 amino acids long. CDR3: CSAGSGQPQHF. CDR3 in DNA: TGCAGTGCTGGAAGTGGTCAGCCCCAGCATTTT.

This clonotype appeared a few times. The J gene is TRBJ1-1, the V gene TRBV29-1, with a possible D match to TRBD1 (5 bases). CDR1 and CDR2 from the germline V gene are SQVTM and ANQGSEA. The CDR3 is 11 residues long. Trimming pared 7 bases from V and 5 bases from J, leaving 11 bases between. CDR3 in DNA: TGCAGCGCCGGCAGGGTAACTGAAGCTTTCTTT. As protein: CSAGRVTEAFF.

A few counts support this clonotype. The V call is TRBV9, the J call TRBJ1-1; D is ambiguous. CDR1 SGDLS and CDR2 YYNGEE come from the germline V gene. V lost 4 bases and J 1 base, leaving 11 bases between the germline ends. The CDR3 has 14 residues. The CDR3 coding sequence is TGTGCCAGCAGCCCGGAGGGAGAGAACACTGAAGCTTTCTTT. This sequence encodes CASSPEGENTEAFF.

J is TRBJ1-2 and V is TRBV2; no definite D call. This CDR3 contains 14 residues. V shed 7 bases and J shed 0 bases, with 12 bases lying between them. Germline loops: CDR1 SNHLY, CDR2 FYNNEI. CDR3 region: CASKDGKSNYGYTF. The CDR3 coding sequence is TGTGCCAGCAAGGACGGCAAATCTAACTATGGCTACACCTTC.

This clonotype was observed a few times. CDR3 amino acids: CASSGGAGNTIYF. The CDR3 bases are TGTGCCAGCAGTGGAGGGGCTGGAAACACCATATATTTT. J is TRBJ1-3 and V is TRBV12-3 or TRBV12-4; maybe TRBD1 (5 bases). Between the trimmed V and J ends, which lost 5 bases and 2 bases, there was a span of 7 bases. The CDR3 contains 13 residues.

The chain carries TRBV7-2 and TRBJ2-5; possible D gene TRBD1, 7 bases. The germline V gene encodes CDR1 SGHTA and CDR2 FQGNSA. This CDR3 region has 17 residues. V was trimmed by 1 base and J by 8 bases, leaving 23 bases between them. The CDR3 sequence is CASSLVGQGVTGGTQYF. The CDR3 region has the DNA TGTGCCAGCAGCTTAGTTGGGCAGGGGGTGACCGGGGGTACCCAGTACTTC.

The V call is TRBV19, the J call TRBJ1-5; D is possibly TRBD1 (5 bases). This CDR3 comprises 14 residues. Germline V gives CDR1 LNHDA, CDR2 SQIVND (reference sequence). The germline V and J ends were trimmed by 3 bases and 3 bases, with 9 bases remaining between them. The CDR3 sequence: CASSIQGFNQPQHF. CDR3 in DNA: TGTGCCAGTAGTATTCAGGGCTTCAATCAGCCCCAGCATTTT.

The V gene is TRBV27, the J gene TRBJ1-1; D ambiguous. Per the germline V gene, CDR1 is MNHEY and CDR2 is SMNVEV (reference sequence). CDR3 length: 14 amino acids. The V end was cut by 3 bases, the J end by 5 bases, with 13 bases between. The CDR3 bases are TGTGCCAGCAGTTTTTTTTCCGGCGCTACTGAAGCTTTCTTT. Translation gives CASSFFSGATEAFF.

The chain is built from TRBV7-2 and TRBJ2-7; no reliable D call. V dropped 2 bases and J dropped 3 bases, with 5 bases sitting between them. The CDR3 consists of 12 residues. CDR1 and CDR2 from the germline V gene are SGHTA and FQGNSA. In DNA form, the CDR3 reads TGTGCCAGCAGCTTAAACCTCTACGAGCAGTACTTC. This gives the protein CASSLNLYEQYF.

This clonotype was recorded a few times. J is TRBJ2-1 and V is TRBV5-5; 7 nucleotides match TRBD2. The germline V gene encodes CDR1 SGHKS and CDR2 YYEKEE (reference sequence). Trimming cost V 1 base and J 3 bases; bases outside gene matches: 4. This CDR3 region has 15 residues. CDR3 region: CASSLPGGDYNEQFF. The CDR3 region has the DNA TGTGCCAGCAGCTTGCCGGGGGGTGACTACAATGAGCAGTTCTTC.

The rearrangement links TRBV18 to TRBJ2-3; a weak D match, TRBD1 (5 bases). Germline V gene lookup returns CDR1 KGHSH and CDR2 LQKENI. The V end was cut by 3 bases, the J end by 2 bases, with 12 bases between. The CDR3 covers 15 residues. In DNA, the CDR3 is TGTGCCAGCTCACCGGCCCTAGGGGTCACAGATACGCAGTATTTT. Protein: CASSPALGVTDTQYF. Full variable domain (missing parts from reference TRBV18 and TRBJ2-3): NAGVMQNPRHLVRRRGQEARLRCSPMKGHSHVYWYRQLPEEGLKFMVYLQKENIIDESGMPKERFSAEFPKEGPSILRIQQVVRGDSAAYFCASSPALGVTDTQYFGPGTRLTVL.

Ten or more counts support this clonotype. V and J are TRBV7-2 and TRBJ1-2; 9 nucleotides agree with TRBD1. The ends lost 5 bases at V and 3 bases at J; junction bases unmatched: 4. There are 14 residues in the CDR3. Germline assignment: CDR1 SGHTA and CDR2 FQGNSA. DNA for the CDR3: TGTGCCAGCAGCCTGGGGACAGGGTACTATGGCTACACCTTC. Translation gives CASSLGTGYYGYTF.

V is TRBV11-2 and J is TRBJ1-2; perhaps TRBD1 as D (6 bases). The CDR3 sequence is 16 residues long. Germline assignment: CDR1 SGHAT and CDR2 FQNNGV. Trimming left V 8 bases short and J 5 bases short, with 24 bases between. The CDR3 sequence is CASGRGGAGSRYGYTF. The CDR3 region has the DNA TGTGCCAGCGGCAGGGGTGGGGCAGGGTCGCGTTATGGCTACACCTTC.

This clonotype was recorded many times. The chain has TRBV4-3 and TRBJ2-7; D possibly corresponds to TRBD1 (5 bases). The V gene lost 0 bases and the J gene lost 2 bases, with 5 bases spanning the gap. The CDR3 runs to 13 residues. The germline CDR1 and CDR2 sequences are LGHNA and YSLEER. In nucleotides, the CDR3 is TGCGCCAGCAGCCAAGAGACAGCCTACGAGCAGTACTTC. Its translation is CASSQETAYEQYF.

V gene TRBV5-6 combines with J gene TRBJ2-5, with TRBD2 matching 8 bases. V shed 0 bases, J shed 7 bases, and the junction held 8 bases outside the gene matches. The germline V gene encodes CDR1 SGHDT and CDR2 YYEEEE. CDR3 length equals 15 residues. The CDR3 protein is CASSLGLAGMTTQYF. The CDR3 nucleotides read TGTGCCAGCAGCTTGGGGTTAGCGGGGATGACGACCCAGTACTTC. The whole variable domain, remainder taken from reference TRBV5-6 and TRBJ2-5, is DAGVTQSPTHLIKTRGQQVTLRCSPKSGHDTVSWYQQALGQGPQFIFQYYEEEERQRGNFPDRFSGHQFPNYSSELNVNALLLGDSALYLCASSLGLAGMTTQYFGPGTRLLVL.